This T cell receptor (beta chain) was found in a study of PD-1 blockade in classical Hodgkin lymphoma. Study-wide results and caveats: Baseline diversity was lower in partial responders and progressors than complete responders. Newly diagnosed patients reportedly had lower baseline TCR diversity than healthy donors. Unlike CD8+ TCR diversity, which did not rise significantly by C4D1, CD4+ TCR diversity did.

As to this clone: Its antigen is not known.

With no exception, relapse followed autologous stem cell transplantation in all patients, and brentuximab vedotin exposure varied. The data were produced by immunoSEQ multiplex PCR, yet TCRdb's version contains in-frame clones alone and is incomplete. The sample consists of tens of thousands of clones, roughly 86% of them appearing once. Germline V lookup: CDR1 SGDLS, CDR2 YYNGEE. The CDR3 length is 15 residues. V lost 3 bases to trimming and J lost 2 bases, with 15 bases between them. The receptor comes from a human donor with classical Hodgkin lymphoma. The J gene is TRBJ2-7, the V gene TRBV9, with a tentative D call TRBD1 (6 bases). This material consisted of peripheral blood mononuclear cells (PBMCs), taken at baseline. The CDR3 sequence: CASSAGTGQPYEQYF. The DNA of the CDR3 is TGTGCCAGCAGCGCTGGAACGGGACAACCCTACGAGCAGTACTTC.